These 28 T cell receptor beta chains came from one sample sequenced in a study of cytomegalovirus exposure and HLA in healthy donors. PCR involved 60 Vbeta and 13 Jbeta primers. TCRdb keeps only in-frame clones here, not all; method: immunoSEQ multiplex PCR. This sample carries 150,000 to 200,000 clones, around 80% of them seen once, and the ten largest clones take 1.9%. The sequenced sample was PBMCs. These receptors all come from a man aged 30 to 39 in good health and CMV-seronegative.

This clone came up once. The chain recombines TRBV10-3 with TRBJ2-7; 9 bases align to TRBD1. Looked up from germline, CDR1 is ENHRY and CDR2 is SYGVKD. CDR3 length: 15 residues. V shed 2 bases, J shed 2 bases, and the junction held 4 bases outside the gene matches. The CDR3 protein is CAISEMGTGTYEQYF. CDR3 DNA sequence: TGTGCCATCAGTGAGATGGGGACAGGGACCTACGAGCAGTACTTC.

The genes are TRBV7-6 and TRBJ2-7; TRBD1 matches 8 bases. CDR3 length: 13 amino acids. The germline V gene encodes CDR1 SGHVS and CDR2 FNYEAQ. Trimming removed 5 bases from V and 5 bases from J; junction bases left unmatched: 5. CDR3: CASSPGGRNEQYF. The CDR3 DNA reads TGTGCCAGCAGCCCAGGGGGCAGGAACGAGCAGTACTTC. Full variable domain (missing parts from reference TRBV7-6 and TRBJ2-7): GAGVSQSPRYKVTKRGQDVALRCDPISGHVSLYWYRQALGQGPEFLTYFNYEAQQDKSGLPNDRFSAERPEGSISTLTIQRTEQRDSAMYRCASSPGGRNEQYFGPGTRLTVT.

J is TRBJ1-3 and V is TRBV27; no reliable D call. This CDR3 is built from 16 residues. Trimming shortened V by 0 bases and J by 0 bases, and 9 bases separated the two germline ends. Germline CDR1 reads MNHEY; CDR2 reads SMNVEV (reference sequence). The CDR3 region is CASSLSIRHSGNTIYF. CDR3 DNA: TGTGCCAGCAGTTTATCGATCAGGCACTCTGGAAACACCATATATTTT.

The chain couples TRBV29-1 to TRBJ2-7; TRBD2 matches 10 bases. Germline V gene sequence: CDR1 SQVTM, CDR2 ANQGSEA. V gave up 4 bases and J gave up 4 bases; unmatched junction bases: 13. The CDR3 length is 16 residues. This CDR3 is CSVVGLAGVRGYEQYF. In DNA form, the CDR3 reads TGCAGCGTTGTAGGCCTAGCGGGAGTTAGAGGGTACGAGCAGTACTTC.

This rearrangement joins TRBV4-1 to TRBJ1-6; D uncertain. The CDR3 is 15 amino acids. Per germline, CDR1 MGHRA and CDR2 YSYEKL. V was shortened by 0 bases and J by 7 bases, with 10 bases between the two germline ends. The CDR3: CASSQDKAGNSPLHF. The CDR3 nucleotides are TGCGCCAGCAGCCAAGATAAGGCGGGGAATTCACCCCTCCACTTT.

The chain is built from TRBV6-6 and TRBJ1-1; D call uncertain. V was shortened by 2 bases and J by 4 bases, with 5 bases between the two germline ends. Germline V gene lookup returns CDR1 MNHNY and CDR2 SVGAGI (reference sequence). The CDR3 consists of 12 residues. CDR3 in amino acids: CASSYASTEAFF. The CDR3, as DNA: TGTGCCAGCAGTTACGCCAGCACTGAAGCTTTCTTT.

This clone appeared a few times. The CDR3 sequence is CASSSGVAGGGLNTEAFF. CDR3 nucleotides: TGTGCCAGCAGTTCAGGGGTCGCAGGGGGCGGGTTGAACACTGAAGCTTTCTTT. The chain joins TRBV9 to TRBJ1-1; 8 positions match TRBD1. The V and J ends lost 5 bases and 0 bases, in that order; junction bases with no gene match: 15. Germline CDR1 reads SGDLS; CDR2 reads YYNGEE. CDR3 length equals 18 residues.

The gene calls are TRBV18 and TRBJ1-2, with 9 nucleotides matching TRBD1. V shed 0 bases, J shed 6 bases, and the junction held 2 bases outside the gene matches. Germline CDR1 KGHSH, CDR2 LQKENI. CDR3 length: 14 amino acids. In DNA, the CDR3 is TGTGCCAGCTCACCACCCTGGGACAGGGATGGCTACACCTTC. Protein: CASSPPWDRDGYTF.

This clone was detected once. The rearrangement links TRBV10-3 to TRBJ2-7; 10 nucleotides agree with TRBD1. Germline V gives CDR1 ENHRY, CDR2 SYGVKD. The CDR3 covers 14 residues. Losses at the gene ends were 4 bases for V and 4 bases for J; bases not matched to a gene: 4. The CDR3 loop reads CAISAGQGRYEQYF. CDR3 bases: TGTGCCATCAGTGCGGGACAGGGGAGGTACGAGCAGTACTTC.

The V and J genes are TRBV27 and TRBJ2-1; 11 bases align to TRBD2. Germline values: CDR1 MNHEY, CDR2 SMNVEV (reference sequence). The CDR3 loop spans 21 amino acids. V was clipped by 0 bases and J by 5 bases; unmatched bases: 18. The CDR3 here is CASSLSGKWGLAGGFHNEQFF. CDR3 nucleotides: TGTGCCAGCAGTTTATCCGGGAAGTGGGGGCTAGCGGGAGGTTTCCACAATGAGCAGTTCTTC.

The V call is TRBV18, the J call TRBJ2-3; 7 nucleotides agree with TRBD1. V gave up 6 bases and J gave up 1 base; unmatched junction bases: 7. Germline CDR1 KGHSH, CDR2 LQKENI. This CDR3 has 15 residues. The CDR3, as DNA: TGTGCCAGCTCCCCGACAGGGTTCCGCACAGATACGCAGTATTTT. It specifies CASSPTGFRTDTQYF.

The chain combines TRBV4-1 with TRBJ1-5, with 10 nucleotides matching TRBD1. CDR1 and CDR2 (germline): MGHRA, YSYEKL. The CDR3 loop spans 17 amino acids. V trimming: 0 bases; J trimming: 4 bases; junction bases outside the gene matches: 6. CDR3 DNA: TGCGCCAGCAGCCAAGATGTCGTGGGACAGGGGAATCAGCCCCAGCATTTT. This gives the protein CASSQDVVGQGNQPQHF.

This chain connects TRBV19 to TRBJ2-2; 12 positions match TRBD2. CDR1 is LNHDA, CDR2 SQIVND, per germline (reference sequence). This CDR3 spans 17 amino acids. J lost 6 bases, V lost 5 bases, and 10 bases had no gene match. DNA for the CDR3: TGTGCCAGTAGTTATTCAGGACTAGCGGGATCCTCCGGGGAGCTGTTTTTT. Amino acid sequence: CASSYSGLAGSSGELFF. Combining the CDR3 with reference TRBV19 and TRBJ2-2 gives the whole variable domain DGGITQSPKYLFRKEGQNVTLSCEQNLNHDAMYWYRQDPGQGLRLIYYSQIVNDFQKGDIAEGYSVSREKKESFPLTVTSAQKNPTAFYLCASSYSGLAGSSGELFFGEGSRLTVL.

The rearrangement joins TRBV10-3 to TRBJ2-1, with 12 positions matching TRBD2. V was clipped by 2 bases and J by 10 bases; unmatched bases: 15. The CDR3 covers 18 residues. From germline, CDR1 is ENHRY and CDR2 SYGVKD. The CDR3 protein is CAISERGGATSGSWEQFF. CDR3 DNA sequence: TGTGCCATCAGTGAGCGAGGGGGCGCGACTAGCGGGAGCTGGGAGCAGTTCTTC.

The chain joins TRBV5-1 to TRBJ2-7; a possible D gene is TRBD2 (6 bases). The V end was cut by 4 bases, the J end by 7 bases, with 21 bases between. CDR1 SGHRS and CDR2 YFSETQ come from the germline V gene. The CDR3 spans 15 residues. The CDR3 protein is CASSPGVAGAREQYF. In nucleotides, the CDR3 is TGCGCCAGCAGCCCGGGGGTAGCTGGGGCACGGGAGCAGTACTTC. Supplemented by reference TRBV5-1 and TRBJ2-7, the full variable domain reads KAGVTQTPRYLIKTRGQQVTLSCSPISGHRSVSWYQQTPGQGLQFLFEYFSETQRNKGNFPGRFSGRQFSNSRSEMNVSTLELGDSALYLCASSPGVAGAREQYFGPGTRLTVT.

This clone was recorded a few times. The rearrangement links TRBV5-1 to TRBJ1-1; 7 bases agree with TRBD1. Germline lookup yields CDR1 SGHRS and CDR2 YFSETQ. V shed 2 bases, J shed 8 bases, and the junction held 9 bases outside the gene matches. This CDR3 spans 14 amino acids. CDR3 sequence (DNA): TGCGCCAGCAGCTTCGGCGCTCGGGACAGCGAAGCTTTCTTT. Protein sequence: CASSFGARDSEAFF.

V is TRBV2 and J is TRBJ2-7; D not certain. The length of the CDR3 is 14 residues. Per germline, CDR1 SNHLY and CDR2 FYNNEI. The ends were cut back, 6 bases at V and 6 bases at J, with 18 bases in the middle. The CDR3 sequence: CASRFRPGVSEQYF. In DNA, the CDR3 is TGTGCCAGCAGATTTCGGCCTGGAGTCTCCGAGCAGTACTTC.

CDR3 sequence: CASSQEGGGSKETQYF. For the CDR3, the DNA is TGTGCCAGCAGCCAAGAGGGTGGCGGGTCGAAAGAGACCCAGTACTTC. The chain uses TRBV4-2 and TRBJ2-5, with D tentatively TRBD2 (5 bases). V lost 0 bases and J lost 3, with 14 bases in between. In germline, CDR1 is LGHNA, CDR2 YNFKEQ. There are 16 residues in the CDR3.

The gene calls are TRBV9 and TRBJ2-7; 7 bases are shared with TRBD1. The J segment lost 0 bases and the V segment lost 4 bases, leaving 4 bases of the junction unmatched. Germline CDR1 and CDR2: SGDLS and YYNGEE. The CDR3 runs 14 residues. The CDR3, as DNA: TGTGCCAGCAGCCTCGACAGGGCCTCCTACGAGCAGTACTTC. Protein product: CASSLDRASYEQYF.

J is TRBJ1-1 and V is TRBV29-1; TRBD1 aligns across 7 bases. The CDR3 consists of 12 residues. CDR1 is SQVTM, CDR2 ANQGSEA, per germline. The junction had 4 bases not matched to a gene; V was cut back by 8 bases and J by 1 base. This CDR3 is CSTTGKNTEAFF. The DNA of the CDR3 is TGCAGCACGACAGGGAAGAACACTGAAGCTTTCTTT.

This sequence joins TRBV5-6 and TRBJ2-1; D not certain. V lost 1 base, J lost 5 bases, and 13 bases lay in between. Germline V gene lookup returns CDR1 SGHDT and CDR2 YYEEEE. There are 15 residues in the CDR3. The CDR3 spells CASSLWVRKHNEQFF. In nucleotides, the CDR3 is TGTGCCAGCAGCTTGTGGGTCAGGAAACACAATGAGCAGTTCTTC.

This clone is categorized as medium-sized. This rearrangement joins TRBV11-3 to TRBJ2-2, with 9 positions matching TRBD1. The CDR3 spans 14 residues. The germline CDR1 and CDR2 sequences are SGHNT and YENEEA. Unmatched junction bases numbered 6, after V lost 8 bases and J lost 5 bases. In DNA, the CDR3 is TGTGCCAGCTCGGACAGGGGTCGAACCGGGGAGCTGTTTTTT. Residues: CASSDRGRTGELFF.

This chain joins TRBV29-1 and TRBJ2-7, with D possibly matching TRBD2 (5 bases). In germline, CDR1 is SQVTM, CDR2 ANQGSEA. Trimming shortened V by 2 bases and J by 7 bases, and 15 bases separated the two germline ends. This CDR3 has 13 residues. The CDR3 loop reads CSVEQSRPGEQYF. CDR3 sequence (DNA): TGCAGCGTTGAACAGAGCCGTCCGGGGGAGCAGTACTTC.

This sequence joins TRBV27 and TRBJ1-5, with D unresolved. Per the germline V gene, CDR1 is MNHEY and CDR2 is SMNVEV (reference sequence). Between the trimmed V and J ends, which lost 4 bases and 0 bases, there was a span of 7 bases. The CDR3 spans 14 residues. Written as DNA, the CDR3 is TGTGCCAGCAGTTCACGCGCTAGCAATCAGCCCCAGCATTTT. Encoded protein: CASSSRASNQPQHF.

The chain combines TRBV6-1 with TRBJ2-7; 11 nucleotides line up with TRBD1. The CDR3 length is 15 residues. Germline V CDR1 and CDR2: MNHNS, SASEGT. J was trimmed by 6 bases and V by 7 bases; bases with no gene match: 11. The CDR3 nucleotides read TGTGCCAGCACCTTTCAGAGGACAGGGGGCTCCGAGCAGTACTTC. It specifies CASTFQRTGGSEQYF.

The J gene is TRBJ1-6, the V gene TRBV25-1; 7 positions match TRBD1. This CDR3 is 15 amino acids long. Per the germline V gene, CDR1 is MGHDK and CDR2 is SYGVNS. After removal of 5 bases from V and 9 bases from J, the junction contained 10 bases not matched to a gene. The CDR3 region has the DNA TGTGCCAGCAGTCCCCCAACAGGGGTTCGTTCACCCCTCCACTTT. As protein: CASSPPTGVRSPLHF.

This rearrangement joins TRBV28 to TRBJ2-7; TRBD2 matches at 12 bases. From germline, CDR1 is MDHEN and CDR2 SYDVKM. Trimming at V came to 4 bases and at J to 4 bases, leaving 2 bases not matched to a gene. The CDR3 sequence is 14 residues long. This chain's CDR3 is CASSYGTSGYEQYF. The DNA of the CDR3 is TGTGCCAGCAGTTACGGGACTAGCGGGTACGAGCAGTACTTC.

The rearrangement uses TRBV14 and TRBJ1-1; D is ambiguous. Per germline, CDR1 SGHDN and CDR2 FVKESK. The CDR3 length is 14 residues. V was cut by 5 bases and J by 4 bases, with 14 bases left in between. CDR3 DNA: TGTGCCAGCAGCGACCACAGCGGTCTCACTGAAGCTTTCTTT. This encodes CASSDHSGLTEAFF.